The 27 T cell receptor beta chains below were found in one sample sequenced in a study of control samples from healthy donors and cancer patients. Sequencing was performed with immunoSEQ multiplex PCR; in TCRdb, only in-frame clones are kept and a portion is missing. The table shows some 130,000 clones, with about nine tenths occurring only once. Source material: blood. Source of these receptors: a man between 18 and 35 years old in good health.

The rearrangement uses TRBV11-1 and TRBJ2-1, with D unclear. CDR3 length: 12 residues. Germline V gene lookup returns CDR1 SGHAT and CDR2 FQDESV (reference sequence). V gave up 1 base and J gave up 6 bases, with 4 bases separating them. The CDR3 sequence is CASSLVSNEQFF. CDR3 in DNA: TGTGCCAGCAGCTTAGTGAGCAATGAGCAGTTCTTC.

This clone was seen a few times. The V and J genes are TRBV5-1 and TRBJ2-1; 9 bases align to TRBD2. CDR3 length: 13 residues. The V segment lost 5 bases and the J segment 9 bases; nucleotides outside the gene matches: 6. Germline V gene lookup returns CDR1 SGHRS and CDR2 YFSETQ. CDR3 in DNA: TGCGCCAGCAGGGCTAGCGGGGATGTTGAGCAGTTCTTC. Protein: CASRASGDVEQFF.

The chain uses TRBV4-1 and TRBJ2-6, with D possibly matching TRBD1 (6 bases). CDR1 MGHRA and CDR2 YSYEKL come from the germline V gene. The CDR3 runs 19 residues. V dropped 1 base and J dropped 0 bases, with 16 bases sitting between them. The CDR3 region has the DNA TGCGCCAGCAGCCAAGTTGCGAACAGGGAGTTCTCTGGGGCCAACGTCCTGACTTTC. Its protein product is CASSQVANREFSGANVLTF.

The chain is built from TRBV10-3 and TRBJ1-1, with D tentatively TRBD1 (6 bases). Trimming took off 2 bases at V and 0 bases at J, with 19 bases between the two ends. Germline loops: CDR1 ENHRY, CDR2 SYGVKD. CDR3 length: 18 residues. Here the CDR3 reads CAISEGGTTTLMNTEAFF. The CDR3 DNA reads TGTGCCATCAGTGAGGGGGGGACAACCACTCTCATGAACACTGAAGCTTTCTTT.

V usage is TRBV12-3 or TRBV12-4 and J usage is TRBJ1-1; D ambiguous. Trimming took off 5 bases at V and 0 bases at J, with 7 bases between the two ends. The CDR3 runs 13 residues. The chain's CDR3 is CASSPQMNTEAFF. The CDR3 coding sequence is TGTGCCAGCAGTCCCCAGATGAACACTGAAGCTTTCTTT.

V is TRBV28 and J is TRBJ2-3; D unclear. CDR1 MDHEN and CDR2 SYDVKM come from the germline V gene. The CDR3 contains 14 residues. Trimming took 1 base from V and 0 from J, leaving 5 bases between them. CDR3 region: CASSLSGSTDTQYF. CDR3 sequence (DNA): TGTGCCAGCAGTTTATCAGGTAGCACAGATACGCAGTATTTT.

CDR3 sequence reads: CASSLGRTGELFF. The CDR3 nucleotides read TGTGCCAGCAGCTTGGGACGCACCGGGGAGCTGTTTTTT. This sequence joins TRBV5-6 and TRBJ2-2; unclear D gene. V was cut by 0 bases and J by 4 bases, with 4 bases left in between. Germline V gives CDR1 SGHDT, CDR2 YYEEEE. This CDR3 region has 13 residues.

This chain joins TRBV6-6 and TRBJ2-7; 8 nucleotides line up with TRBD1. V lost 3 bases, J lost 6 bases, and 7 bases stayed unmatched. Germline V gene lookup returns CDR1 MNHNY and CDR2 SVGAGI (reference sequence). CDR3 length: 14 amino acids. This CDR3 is CASSYSGQGGEQYF. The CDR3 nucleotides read TGTGCCAGCAGTTATTCCGGACAGGGTGGCGAGCAGTACTTC.

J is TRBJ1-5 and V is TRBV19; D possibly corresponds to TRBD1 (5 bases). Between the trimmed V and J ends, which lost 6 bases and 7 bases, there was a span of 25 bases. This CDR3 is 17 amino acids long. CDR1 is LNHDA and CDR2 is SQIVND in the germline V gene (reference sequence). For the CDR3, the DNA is TGTGCCAGTAGCAGACAGAAACCGGGTGTCTTGGGCCAGCCCCAGCATTTT. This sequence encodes CASSRQKPGVLGQPQHF.

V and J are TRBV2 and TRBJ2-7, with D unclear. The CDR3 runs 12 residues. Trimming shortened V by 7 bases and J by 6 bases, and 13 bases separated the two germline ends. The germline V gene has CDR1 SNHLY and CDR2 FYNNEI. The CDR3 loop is CASTPGRGEQYF. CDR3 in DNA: TGTGCCAGCACCCCAGGACGCGGCGAGCAGTACTTC.

The DNA for the CDR3 is TGTGCCAGCAGCGCCATGACAGGGGGCGGAGGCTACACCTTC. It is translated as CASSAMTGGGGYTF. The rearrangement joins TRBV9 to TRBJ1-2; TRBD1 agrees at 10 bases. The CDR3 extends over 14 amino acids. With 3 bases clipped from V and 8 bases from J, the junction kept 7 bases outside the gene matches. CDR1 SGDLS and CDR2 YYNGEE come from the germline V gene.

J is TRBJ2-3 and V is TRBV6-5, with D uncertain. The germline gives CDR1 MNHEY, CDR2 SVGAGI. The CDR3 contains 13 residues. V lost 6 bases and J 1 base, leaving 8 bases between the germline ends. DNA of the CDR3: TGTGCCAGCAGCGGCGGTCGCACAGATACGCAGTATTTT. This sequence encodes CASSGGRTDTQYF.

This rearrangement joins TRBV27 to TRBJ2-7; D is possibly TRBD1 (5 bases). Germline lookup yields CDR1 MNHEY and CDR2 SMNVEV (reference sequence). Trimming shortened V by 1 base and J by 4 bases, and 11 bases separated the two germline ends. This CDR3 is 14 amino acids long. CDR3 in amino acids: CASSLYRSEYEQYF. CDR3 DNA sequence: TGTGCCAGCAGTTTATACAGGAGTGAGTACGAGCAGTACTTC.

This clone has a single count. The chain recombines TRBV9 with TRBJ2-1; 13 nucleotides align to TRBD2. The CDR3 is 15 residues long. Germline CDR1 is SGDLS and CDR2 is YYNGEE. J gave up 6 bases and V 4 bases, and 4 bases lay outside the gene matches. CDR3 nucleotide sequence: TGTGCCAGCAGCAAACTAGCGGGGGGGATCAATGAGCAGTTCTTC. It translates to CASSKLAGGINEQFF.

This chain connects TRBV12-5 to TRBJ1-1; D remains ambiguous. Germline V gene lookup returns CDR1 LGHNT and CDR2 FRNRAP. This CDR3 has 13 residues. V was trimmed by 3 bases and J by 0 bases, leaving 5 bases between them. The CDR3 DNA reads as TGTGCTAGTGGTTTCGAGATGAACACTGAAGCTTTCTTT. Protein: CASGFEMNTEAFF.

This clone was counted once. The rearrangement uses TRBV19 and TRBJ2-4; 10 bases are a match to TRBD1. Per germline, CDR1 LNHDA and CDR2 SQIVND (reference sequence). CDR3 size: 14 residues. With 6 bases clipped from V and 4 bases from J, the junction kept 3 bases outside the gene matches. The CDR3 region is CASSLDRGKNIQYF. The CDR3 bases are TGTGCCAGTAGCCTGGACAGGGGGAAAAACATTCAGTACTTC.

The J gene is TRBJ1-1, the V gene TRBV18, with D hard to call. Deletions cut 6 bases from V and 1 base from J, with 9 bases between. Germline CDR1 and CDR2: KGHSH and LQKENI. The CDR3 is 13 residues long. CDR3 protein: CASSPHTNTEAFF. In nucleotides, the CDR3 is TGTGCCAGCTCCCCCCACACGAACACTGAAGCTTTCTTT.

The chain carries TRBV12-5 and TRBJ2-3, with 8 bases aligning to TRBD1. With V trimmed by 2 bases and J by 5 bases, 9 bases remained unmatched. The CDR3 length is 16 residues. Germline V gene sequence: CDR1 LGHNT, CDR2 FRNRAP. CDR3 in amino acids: CASGLPTGDGGDTQYF. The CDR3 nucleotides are TGTGCTAGTGGTTTGCCGACAGGGGATGGAGGAGATACGCAGTATTTT. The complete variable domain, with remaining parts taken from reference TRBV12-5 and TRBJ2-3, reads DARVTQTPRHKVTEMGQEVTMRCQPILGHNTVFWYRQTMMQGLELLAYFRNRAPLDDSGMPKDRFSAEMPDATLATLKIQPSEPRDSAVYFCASGLPTGDGGDTQYFGPGTRLTVL.

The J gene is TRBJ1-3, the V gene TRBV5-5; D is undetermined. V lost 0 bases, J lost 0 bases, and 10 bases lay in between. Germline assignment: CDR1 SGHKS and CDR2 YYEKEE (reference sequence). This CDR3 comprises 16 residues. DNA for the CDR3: TGTGCCAGCAGCTTGGGGGAGGACCTCTCTGGAAACACCATATATTTT. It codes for CASSLGEDLSGNTIYF.

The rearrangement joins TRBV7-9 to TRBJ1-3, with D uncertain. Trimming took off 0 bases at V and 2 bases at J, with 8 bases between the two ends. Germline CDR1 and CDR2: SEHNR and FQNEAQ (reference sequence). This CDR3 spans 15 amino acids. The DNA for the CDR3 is TGTGCCAGCAGCTTAGCCGGGGTGACTGGAAACACCATATATTTT. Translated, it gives CASSLAGVTGNTIYF.

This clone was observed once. DNA of the CDR3: TGTGCCAGTAGTCTACGACAGGGCCACTATGTAAGGACACCCCTCCACTTT. Its translation: CASSLRQGHYVRTPLHF. The chain couples TRBV19 to TRBJ1-6; 7 nucleotides align to TRBD1. CDR3 length: 17 amino acids. V lost 5 bases and J lost 11; bases outside the gene matches: 18. Germline V lookup: CDR1 LNHDA, CDR2 SQIVND (reference sequence).

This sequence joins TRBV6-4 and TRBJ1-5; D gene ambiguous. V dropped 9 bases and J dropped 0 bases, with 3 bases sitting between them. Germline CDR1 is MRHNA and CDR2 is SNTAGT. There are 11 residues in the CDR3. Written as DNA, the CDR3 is TGTGCCAGGGATAGCAATCAGCCCCAGCATTTT. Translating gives CARDSNQPQHF.

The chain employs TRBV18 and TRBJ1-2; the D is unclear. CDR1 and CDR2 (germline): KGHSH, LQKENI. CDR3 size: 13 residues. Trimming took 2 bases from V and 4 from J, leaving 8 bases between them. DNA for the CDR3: TGTGCCAGCTCACCAGAGGGTAGCTATGGCTACACCTTC. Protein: CASSPEGSYGYTF.

The CDR3 here is CASSSYSGGANNEQFF. CDR3 in DNA: TGTGCCAGCAGTTCCTATAGCGGGGGGGCCAACAATGAGCAGTTCTTC. The chain is built from TRBV27 and TRBJ2-1; 11 bases align to TRBD2. The germline V gene has CDR1 MNHEY and CDR2 SMNVEV (reference sequence). The ends lost 4 bases at V and 5 bases at J; junction bases unmatched: 7. The CDR3 runs 16 residues.

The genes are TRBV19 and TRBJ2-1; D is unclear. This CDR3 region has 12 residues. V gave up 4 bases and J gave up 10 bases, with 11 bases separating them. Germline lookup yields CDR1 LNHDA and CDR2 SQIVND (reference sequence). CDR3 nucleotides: TGTGCCAGTAGTAGAAAGACTGGCGAGCAGTTCTTC. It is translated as CASSRKTGEQFF.

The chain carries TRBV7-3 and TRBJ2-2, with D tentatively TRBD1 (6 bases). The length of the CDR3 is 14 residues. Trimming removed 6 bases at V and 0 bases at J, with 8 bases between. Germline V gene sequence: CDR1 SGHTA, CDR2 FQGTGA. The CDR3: CASRRQANTGELFF. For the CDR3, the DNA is TGTGCCAGCAGGCGACAGGCGAACACCGGGGAGCTGTTTTTT. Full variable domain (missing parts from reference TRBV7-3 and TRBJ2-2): GAGVSQTPSNKVTEKGKYVELRCDPISGHTALYWYRQSLGQGPEFLIYFQGTGAADDSGLPNDRFFAVRPEGSVSTLKIQRTERGDSAVYLCASRRQANTGELFFGEGSRLTVL.

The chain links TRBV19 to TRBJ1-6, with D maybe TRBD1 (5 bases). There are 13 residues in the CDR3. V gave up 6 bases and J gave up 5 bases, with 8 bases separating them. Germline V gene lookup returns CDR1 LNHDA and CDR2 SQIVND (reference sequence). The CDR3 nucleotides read TGTGCCAGTAGGACAGCGGATAATTCACCCCTCCACTTT. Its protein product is CASRTADNSPLHF. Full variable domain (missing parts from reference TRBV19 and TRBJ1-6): DGGITQSPKYLFRKEGQNVTLSCEQNLNHDAMYWYRQDPGQGLRLIYYSQIVNDFQKGDIAEGYSVSREKKESFPLTVTSAQKNPTAFYLCASRTADNSPLHFGNGTRLTVT.